Following are 14 T cell receptor beta chains from one sample sequenced in a study of OX40 agonist ivuxolimab in advanced cancers. Assay used: immunoSEQ multiplex PCR; TCRdb lists only in-frame clones, some missing. The data contain over 80,000 clones, less than 90% of them singletons. Sequences were derived from CD4+ or CD8+ T cells sorted from blood, sampled in a trial of the OX40 agonist ivuxolimab. These TCRs come from an adult with an advanced solid tumor such as melanoma, head and neck, liver or kidney cancer.

The chain has TRBV28 and TRBJ1-5; D perhaps matches TRBD1 (6 bases). Trimming cost V 5 bases and J 5 bases, with 16 bases left between them. Germline-derived CDR1 and CDR2 are MDHEN and SYDVKM. The CDR3 has 15 residues. The CDR3, as DNA: TGTGCCAGCAGTACCGATTACAGGGAGTATCAGCCCCAGCATTTT. This sequence encodes CASSTDYREYQPQHF.

This clone came up once. The gene calls are TRBV18 and TRBJ2-2, with D perhaps TRBD2 (6 bases). Germline CDR1 is KGHSH and CDR2 is LQKENI. V gave up 3 bases and J gave up 2 bases, with 13 bases separating them. CDR3 length: 16 residues. The CDR3 protein is CASSPAGGVNTGELFF. The CDR3 nucleotides are TGTGCCAGCTCACCCGCCGGAGGGGTCAACACCGGGGAGCTGTTTTTT.

V and J are TRBV20-1 and TRBJ1-2; D perhaps matches TRBD1 (5 bases). The CDR3 has 11 residues. CDR1 and CDR2 (germline): DFQATT, SNEGSKA (reference sequence). V was shortened by 5 bases and J by 6 bases, with 10 bases between the two germline ends. CDR3 amino acids: CSALRGDGYTF. Written as DNA, the CDR3 is TGCAGTGCTCTGAGAGGGGATGGCTACACCTTC.

The chain links TRBV2 to TRBJ2-5, with TRBD1 identical over 7 bases. J gave up 4 bases and V 6 bases, and 5 bases lay outside the gene matches. The CDR3 consists of 13 residues. Germline values: CDR1 SNHLY, CDR2 FYNNEI. Here the CDR3 DNA reads TGTGCCAGCAGAAATAACAGGGGAGAGACCCAGTACTTC. Translating gives CASRNNRGETQYF.

The chain has TRBV11-2 and TRBJ2-7; 11 nucleotides agree with TRBD2. The V segment lost 6 bases and the J segment 9 bases; nucleotides outside the gene matches: 10. CDR3 length: 14 residues. The germline V gene encodes CDR1 SGHAT and CDR2 FQNNGV. The DNA for the CDR3 is TGTGCCAGCAGTCCGGGACTAGCGGCCGGGGGGCAGTACGTC. Encoded protein: CASSPGLAAGGQYV.

V usage is TRBV19 and J usage is TRBJ2-1; 7 bases match TRBD2. This CDR3 has 16 residues. Germline V gene lookup returns CDR1 LNHDA and CDR2 SQIVND (reference sequence). After removal of 7 bases from V and 0 bases from J, the junction contained 9 bases not matched to a gene. This CDR3 is CASNGAGASSYNEQFF. DNA for the CDR3: TGTGCCAGTAATGGGGCGGGAGCTTCCTCCTACAATGAGCAGTTCTTC.

This sequence joins TRBV7-9 and TRBJ1-1, with 7 bases that match TRBD1. The germline gives CDR1 SEHNR, CDR2 FQNEAQ (reference sequence). This CDR3 spans 12 amino acids. The V and J ends lost 5 bases and 9 bases, in that order; junction bases with no gene match: 6. Here the CDR3 DNA reads TGTGCCAGCAGCCGACCGGGACAGAAAGCTTTCTTT. Protein product: CASSRPGQKAFF. Full variable domain (rest looked up from reference TRBV7-9 and TRBJ1-1): DTGVSQNPRHKITKRGQNVTFRCDPISEHNRLYWYRQTLGQGPEFLTYFQNEAQLEKSRLLSDRFSAERPKGSFSTLEIQRTEQGDSAMYLCASSRPGQKAFFGQGTRLTVV.

The chain carries TRBV30 and TRBJ1-5, with TRBD1 identical over 7 bases. The CDR3 is made up of 13 amino acids. Germline trimming cut 4 bases from V and 8 bases from J; bases unmatched to any gene: 8. Germline CDR1 and CDR2: GTSNPN and SVGIG (reference sequence). In DNA, the CDR3 is TGTGCCTGGACCCCACAGGGGAGTGAGCCCCAGCATTTT. Its protein product is CAWTPQGSEPQHF.

V usage is TRBV7-9 and J usage is TRBJ1-2; D is unresolved. Trimming shortened V by 0 bases and J by 8 bases, and 13 bases separated the two germline ends. Per germline, CDR1 SEHNR and CDR2 FQNEAQ (reference sequence). CDR3 length equals 14 residues. The CDR3 reads CASSLAEGRGGYTF. CDR3 in DNA: TGTGCCAGCAGCTTAGCGGAGGGCCGAGGCGGCTACACCTTC.

V usage is TRBV7-9 and J usage is TRBJ1-4; weak D call: TRBD1 (6 bases). CDR1 and CDR2 (germline): SEHNR, FQNEAQ (reference sequence). The CDR3 totals 17 residues. Between the trimmed V and J ends, which lost 5 bases and 7 bases, there was a span of 23 bases. CDR3 loop: CASSPGPGATNGEKLFF. The CDR3 DNA follows: TGTGCCAGCAGCCCGGGACCGGGGGCAACCAACGGTGAAAAACTGTTTTTT.

The CDR3: CSASVWGEAFF. The CDR3 DNA is TGCAGTGCTAGTGTATGGGGGGAAGCTTTCTTT. This chain uses TRBV20-1 with TRBJ1-1, with D tentatively TRBD1 (5 bases). The CDR3 is 11 residues long. Germline V CDR1 and CDR2: DFQATT, SNEGSKA (reference sequence). Trimming stripped 3 bases from V and 8 bases from J, with 10 bases between.

This chain connects TRBV5-4 to TRBJ2-7; TRBD2 might be the D (6 bases). Trimming removed 3 bases from V and 4 bases from J, with 14 bases in between. This CDR3 has 14 residues. The germline CDR1 and CDR2 sequences are SGHNT and YYREEE (reference sequence). The CDR3 region has the DNA TGTGCCAGCAGCTCGCCCGGGCGGGGTTACGAGCAGTACTTC. Its protein product is CASSSPGRGYEQYF.

V and J are TRBV7-9 and TRBJ1-6; D gene uncertain. Germline V gene data show CDR1 as SEHNR and CDR2 as FQNEAQ (reference sequence). The CDR3 has 14 residues. V was trimmed by 3 bases and J by 6 bases, leaving 9 bases between them. The CDR3, as DNA: TGTGCCAGCAGCTTTCTAAGTCCTAATTCACCCCTCCACTTT. Protein sequence: CASSFLSPNSPLHF.

The chain uses TRBV19 and TRBJ1-2; D may be TRBD1 (6 bases). CDR3 length: 12 amino acids. Germline V CDR1 and CDR2: LNHDA, SQIVND (reference sequence). Trimming removed 5 bases at V and 8 bases at J, with 12 bases between. For the CDR3, the DNA is TGTGCCAGTAGTGGGGGGCAGTTCGGCTACACCTTC. This encodes CASSGGQFGYTF.